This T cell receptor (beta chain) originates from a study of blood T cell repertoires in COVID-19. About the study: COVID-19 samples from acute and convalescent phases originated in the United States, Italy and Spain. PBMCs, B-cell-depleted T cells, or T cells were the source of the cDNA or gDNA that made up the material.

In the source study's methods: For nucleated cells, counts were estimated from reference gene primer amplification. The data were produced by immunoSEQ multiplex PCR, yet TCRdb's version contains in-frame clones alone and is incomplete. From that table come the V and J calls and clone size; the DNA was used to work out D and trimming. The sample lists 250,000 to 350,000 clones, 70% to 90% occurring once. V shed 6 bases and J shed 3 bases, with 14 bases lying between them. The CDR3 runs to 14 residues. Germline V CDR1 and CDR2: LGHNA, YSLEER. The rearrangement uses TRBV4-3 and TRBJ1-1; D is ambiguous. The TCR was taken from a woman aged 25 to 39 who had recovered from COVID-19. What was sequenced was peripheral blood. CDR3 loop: CASRSAGSDTEAFF. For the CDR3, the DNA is TGCGCCAGCAGATCTGCGGGCTCGGACACTGAAGCTTTCTTT.